The 10 T cell receptor beta chains listed next were all sequenced from one sample in a study of T cell changes during pregnancy in multiple sclerosis. Libraries were prepared by immunoSEQ multiplex PCR; TCRdb keeps only in-frame clonotypes and omits some of them. The sample contains roughly 72,000 clones, more than 70% of which appear only once. The sample was peripheral blood, taken in the first trimester of pregnancy. These receptors originate from a female donor in good health, enrolled as a control in a pregnancy study.

This chain links TRBV5-1 with TRBJ1-4; D is uncertain. CDR1 is SGHRS, CDR2 YFSETQ, per germline. Trimming stripped 0 bases from V and 3 bases from J, with 6 bases between. The CDR3 is 14 residues long. In nucleotides, the CDR3 is TGCGCCAGCAGCTTGGATAGCGCTAATGAAAAACTGTTTTTT. It specifies CASSLDSANEKLFF.

The J gene is TRBJ2-2, the V gene TRBV2, with no clear D. Germline assignment: CDR1 SNHLY and CDR2 FYNNEI. The CDR3 extends over 14 amino acids. The V end was cut by 2 bases, the J end by 5 bases, with 9 bases between. In nucleotides, the CDR3 is TGTGCCAGCAGTGAAATTAGCCCTACCGGGGAGCTGTTTTTT. Encoded protein: CASSEISPTGELFF.

This clone was seen a few times. The V call is TRBV28, the J call TRBJ2-3; D is perhaps TRBD1 (5 bases). The CDR3 sequence is 14 residues long. Between the trimmed V and J ends, which lost 1 base and 4 bases, there was a span of 9 bases. In germline, CDR1 is MDHEN, CDR2 SYDVKM. The CDR3: CASSLSRVSDTQYF. For the CDR3, the DNA is TGTGCCAGCAGTTTATCCAGGGTCTCAGATACGCAGTATTTT.

The V gene is TRBV7-2, the J gene TRBJ1-2; 11 nucleotides line up with TRBD1. V lost 5 bases, J lost 5 bases, and 4 bases stayed unmatched. Germline-derived CDR1 and CDR2 are SGHTA and FQGNSA. CDR3 length: 14 amino acids. The CDR3: CASSEGQGVYGYTF. For the CDR3, the DNA is TGTGCCAGCAGCGAGGGACAGGGGGTGTATGGCTACACCTTC.

The CDR3 DNA reads TGCGCCAGCAGCAAATCCGGGACAGGGAACACTGAAGCTTTCTTT. It encodes CASSKSGTGNTEAFF. The V gene is TRBV4-1, the J gene TRBJ1-1, with 8 bases aligning to TRBD1. Germline V CDR1 and CDR2: MGHRA, YSYEKL. J lost 1 base, V lost 5 bases, and 6 bases had no gene match. CDR3 length equals 15 residues.

This clone has just one count. CDR3 coding DNA: TGTGCCAGCAGCCAAGATTGGGGGACAGGGGTCTATGAGCAGTTCTTC. Translated: CASSQDWGTGVYEQFF. V usage is TRBV14 and J usage is TRBJ2-1; 10 bases line up with TRBD1. Germline CDR1 reads SGHDN; CDR2 reads FVKESK. J was trimmed by 8 bases and V by 0 bases; bases with no gene match: 7. This CDR3 is 16 amino acids long.

The chain has TRBV6-1 and TRBJ2-3; TRBD1 aligns across 7 bases. Germline V gene sequence: CDR1 MNHNS, CDR2 SASEGT. V was clipped by 5 bases and J by 1 base; unmatched bases: 6. The CDR3 covers 15 residues. CDR3 DNA sequence: TGTGCCAGCAGTAACAGGGGCTTAGGCACAGATACGCAGTATTTT. Its protein is CASSNRGLGTDTQYF.

V gene TRBV9 combines with J gene TRBJ2-3; 11 bases are a match to TRBD2. Germline CDR1 SGDLS, CDR2 YYNGEE. The CDR3 spans 16 residues. J gave up 10 bases and V 4 bases, and 14 bases lay outside the gene matches. This chain's CDR3 is CASSLELAGGRMAQYF. In DNA form, the CDR3 reads TGTGCCAGCAGCCTCGAGCTAGCGGGGGGCCGTATGGCGCAGTATTTT.

This chain connects TRBV5-1 to TRBJ2-1, with 7 positions matching TRBD2. The germline CDR1 and CDR2 sequences are SGHRS and YFSETQ. CDR3 size: 17 residues. Germline trimming cut 0 bases from V and 8 bases from J; bases unmatched to any gene: 14. The CDR3 protein is CASSLGGLAEISDEQFF. CDR3 in DNA: TGCGCCAGCAGCTTGGGGGGTCTAGCGGAAATCTCCGATGAGCAGTTCTTC.

The chain is built from TRBV7-9 and TRBJ1-2; D uncertain. This CDR3 has 13 amino acids. Germline CDR1 SEHNR, CDR2 FQNEAQ (reference sequence). V was shortened by 1 base and J by 3 bases, with 6 bases between the two germline ends. The chain's CDR3 is CASSLDADYGYTF. CDR3 bases: TGTGCCAGCAGCTTAGACGCGGACTATGGCTACACCTTC. Full variable domain (remainder filled in from reference TRBV7-9 and TRBJ1-2): DTGVSQNPRHKITKRGQNVTFRCDPISEHNRLYWYRQTLGQGPEFLTYFQNEAQLEKSRLLSDRFSAERPKGSFSTLEIQRTEQGDSAMYLCASSLDADYGYTFGSGTRLTVV.